The sequence of this T cell receptor (beta chain) was determined in a study of blood T cell repertoires in COVID-19. Study-level information: Spain, Italy and the United States supplied samples that represented acute and convalescent COVID-19. The cDNA or gDNA used as material had been derived from T cells, B-cell-depleted T cells, or PBMCs.

Original data processing: Quantification of nucleated cells was approximated via reference gene primer amplification. Only in-frame clones appear in the TCRdb table, and some are missing; sequencing was by immunoSEQ multiplex PCR. V, J and clone size are taken as reported in that table, and D and trimming were inferred from the DNA itself. The data hold 60,000 to 95,000 clones, with about 74% observed a single time. The CDR3 is made up of 18 amino acids. Unmatched junction bases numbered 16, after V lost 5 bases and J lost 5 bases. Germline CDR1 and CDR2: SGHVS and FNYEAQ. The chain uses TRBV7-6 and TRBJ1-4, with 8 bases lining up with TRBD1. Sequencing was carried out using peripheral blood. The sequence came from a human donor with acute or convalescent COVID-19. The donor label of this sample is uncertain. CDR3 nucleotides: TGTGCCAGCAGCGAGCAGACAGGGGCGGACTCTTACAATGAAAAACTGTTTTTT. It yields the protein CASSEQTGADSYNEKLFF. Full variable domain (missing parts from reference TRBV7-6 and TRBJ1-4): GAGVSQSPRYKVTKRGQDVALRCDPISGHVSLYWYRQALGQGPEFLTYFNYEAQQDKSGLPNDRFSAERPEGSISTLTIQRTEQRDSAMYRCASSEQTGADSYNEKLFFGSGTQLSVL.